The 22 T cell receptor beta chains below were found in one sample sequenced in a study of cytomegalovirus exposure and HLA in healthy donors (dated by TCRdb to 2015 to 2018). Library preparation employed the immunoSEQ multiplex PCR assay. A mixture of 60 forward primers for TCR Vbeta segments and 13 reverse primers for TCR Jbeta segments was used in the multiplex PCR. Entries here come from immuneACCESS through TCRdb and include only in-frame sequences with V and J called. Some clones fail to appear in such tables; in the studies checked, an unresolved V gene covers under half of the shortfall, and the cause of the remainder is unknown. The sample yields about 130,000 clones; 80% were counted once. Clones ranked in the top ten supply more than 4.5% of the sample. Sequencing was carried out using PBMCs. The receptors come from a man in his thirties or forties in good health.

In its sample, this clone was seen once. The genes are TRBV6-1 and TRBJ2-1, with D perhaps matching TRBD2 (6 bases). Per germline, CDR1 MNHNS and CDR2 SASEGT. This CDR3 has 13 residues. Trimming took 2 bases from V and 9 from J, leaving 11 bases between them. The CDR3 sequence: CASSELRRGEQFF. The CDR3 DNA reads TGTGCCAGCAGTGAATTGCGGCGGGGTGAGCAGTTCTTC.

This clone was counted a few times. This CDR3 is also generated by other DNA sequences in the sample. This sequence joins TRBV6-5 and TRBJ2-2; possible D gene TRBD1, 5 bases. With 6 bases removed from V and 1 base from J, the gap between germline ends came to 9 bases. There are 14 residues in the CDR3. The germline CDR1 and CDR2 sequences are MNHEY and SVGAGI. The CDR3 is CASSRRGNTGELFF. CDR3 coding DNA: TGTGCCAGCAGCAGAAGGGGGAACACCGGGGAGCTGTTTTTT.

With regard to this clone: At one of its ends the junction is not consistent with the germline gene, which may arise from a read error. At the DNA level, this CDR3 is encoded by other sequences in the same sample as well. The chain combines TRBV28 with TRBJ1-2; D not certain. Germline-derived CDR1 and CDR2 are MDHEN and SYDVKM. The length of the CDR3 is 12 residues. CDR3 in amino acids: CASSSGPYGYTF. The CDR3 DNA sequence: TGTGCCAGCAGCTCCGGTCCCTATGGTTACACCTTC.

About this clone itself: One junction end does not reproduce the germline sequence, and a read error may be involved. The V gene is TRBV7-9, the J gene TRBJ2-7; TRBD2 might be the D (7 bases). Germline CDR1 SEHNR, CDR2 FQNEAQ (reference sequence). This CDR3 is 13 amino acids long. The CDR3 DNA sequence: TGTTCCAGCAGCTGGGGAGGGGGCTACGAGCAGTACTTC. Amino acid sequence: CSSSWGGGYEQYF.

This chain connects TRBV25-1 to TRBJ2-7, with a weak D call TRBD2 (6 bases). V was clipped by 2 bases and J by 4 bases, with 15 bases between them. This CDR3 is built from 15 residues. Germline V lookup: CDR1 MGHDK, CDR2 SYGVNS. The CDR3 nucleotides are TGTGCCAGCAGTGAAGGGCGGGAAGTCAGGTACGAGCAGTACTTC. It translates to CASSEGREVRYEQYF.

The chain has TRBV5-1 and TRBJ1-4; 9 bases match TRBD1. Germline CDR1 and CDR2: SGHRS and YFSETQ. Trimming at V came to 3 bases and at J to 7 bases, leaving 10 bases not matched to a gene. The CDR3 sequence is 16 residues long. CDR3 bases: TGCGCCAGCAGCTCGTCGCCCGGGACAGGGCGTGAAAAACTGTTTTTT. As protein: CASSSSPGTGREKLFF.

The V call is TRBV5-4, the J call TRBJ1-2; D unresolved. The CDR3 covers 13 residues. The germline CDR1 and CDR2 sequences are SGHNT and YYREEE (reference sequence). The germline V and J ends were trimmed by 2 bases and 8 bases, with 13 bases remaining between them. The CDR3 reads CASSFGDGNGYTF. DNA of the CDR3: TGTGCCAGCAGCTTCGGTGACGGGAACGGCTACACCTTC.

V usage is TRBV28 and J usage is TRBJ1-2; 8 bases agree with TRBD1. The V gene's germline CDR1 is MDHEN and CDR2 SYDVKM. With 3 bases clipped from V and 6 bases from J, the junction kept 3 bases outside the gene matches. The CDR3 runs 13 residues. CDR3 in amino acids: CASSFPGGNGYTF. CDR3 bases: TGTGCCAGCAGTTTTCCAGGGGGCAATGGCTACACCTTC.

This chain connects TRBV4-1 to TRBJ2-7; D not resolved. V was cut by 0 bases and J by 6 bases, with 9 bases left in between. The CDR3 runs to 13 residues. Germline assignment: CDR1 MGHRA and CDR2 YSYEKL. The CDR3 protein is CASSQDPRVEQYF. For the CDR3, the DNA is TGCGCCAGCAGCCAAGACCCCCGGGTCGAGCAGTACTTC.

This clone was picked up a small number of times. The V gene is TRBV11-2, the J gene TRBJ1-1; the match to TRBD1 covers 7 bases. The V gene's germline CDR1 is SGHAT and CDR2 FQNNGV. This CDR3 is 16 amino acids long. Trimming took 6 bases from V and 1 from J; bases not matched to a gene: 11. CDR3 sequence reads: CASRPNRGPSNTEAFF. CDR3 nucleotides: TGTGCCAGCAGGCCCAACAGGGGTCCCTCGAACACTGAAGCTTTCTTT.

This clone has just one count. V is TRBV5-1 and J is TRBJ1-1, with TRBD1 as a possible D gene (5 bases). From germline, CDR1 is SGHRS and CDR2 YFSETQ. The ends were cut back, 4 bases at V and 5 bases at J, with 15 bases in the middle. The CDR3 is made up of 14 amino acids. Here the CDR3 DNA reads TGCGCCAGCAGCCCCTATGGGGCGGGGACTGAAGCTTTCTTT. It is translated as CASSPYGAGTEAFF.

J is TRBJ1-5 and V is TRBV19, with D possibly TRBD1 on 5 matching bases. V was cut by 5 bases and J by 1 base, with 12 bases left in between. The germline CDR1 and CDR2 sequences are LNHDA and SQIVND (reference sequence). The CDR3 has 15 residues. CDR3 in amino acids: CASSGLGGSNQPQHF. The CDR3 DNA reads TGTGCCAGTAGTGGACTGGGGGGGAGCAATCAGCCCCAGCATTTT.

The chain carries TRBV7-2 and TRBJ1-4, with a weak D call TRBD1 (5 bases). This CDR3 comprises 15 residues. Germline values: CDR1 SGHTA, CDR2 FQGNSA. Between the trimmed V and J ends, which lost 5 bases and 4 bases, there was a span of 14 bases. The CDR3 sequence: CASSLMMTDNEKLFF. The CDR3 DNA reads TGTGCCAGCAGCCTTATGATGACAGATAATGAAAAACTGTTTTTT. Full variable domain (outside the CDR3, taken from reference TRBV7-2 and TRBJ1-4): GAGVSQSPSNKVTEKGKDVELRCDPISGHTALYWYRQSLGQGLEFLIYFQGNSAPDKSGLPSDRFSAERTGGSVSTLTIQRTQQEDSAVYLCASSLMMTDNEKLFFGSGTQLSVL.

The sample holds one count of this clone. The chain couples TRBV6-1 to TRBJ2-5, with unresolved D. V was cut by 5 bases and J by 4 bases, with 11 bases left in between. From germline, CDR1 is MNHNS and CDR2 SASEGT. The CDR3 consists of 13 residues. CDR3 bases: TGTGCCAGCAGTAACCCCCCGCGAGAGACCCAGTACTTC. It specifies CASSNPPRETQYF.

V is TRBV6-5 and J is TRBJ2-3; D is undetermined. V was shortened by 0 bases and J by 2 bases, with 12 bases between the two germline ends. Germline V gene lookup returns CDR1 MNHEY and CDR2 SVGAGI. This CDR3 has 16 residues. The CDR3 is CASSYSARLDTDTQYF. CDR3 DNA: TGTGCCAGCAGTTACTCCGCGCGGTTAGACACAGATACGCAGTATTTT.

The CDR3 here is CASSRTPGGSTEAFF. The CDR3 bases are TGCGCCAGCAGCAGGACCCCAGGGGGAAGCACTGAAGCTTTCTTT. The chain employs TRBV5-1 and TRBJ1-1, with 7 bases that match TRBD1. V was clipped by 4 bases and J by 4 bases; unmatched bases: 10. Germline V lookup: CDR1 SGHRS, CDR2 YFSETQ. There are 15 residues in the CDR3. Based on the CDR3 plus reference TRBV5-1 and TRBJ1-1, the full variable domain is KAGVTQTPRYLIKTRGQQVTLSCSPISGHRSVSWYQQTPGQGLQFLFEYFSETQRNKGNFPGRFSGRQFSNSRSEMNVSTLELGDSALYLCASSRTPGGSTEAFFGQGTRLTVV.

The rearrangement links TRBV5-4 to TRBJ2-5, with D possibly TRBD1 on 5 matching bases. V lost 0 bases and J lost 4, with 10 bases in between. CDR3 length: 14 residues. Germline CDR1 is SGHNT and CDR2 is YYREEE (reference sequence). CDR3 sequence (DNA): TGTGCCAGCAGCTTGGCTCTGGGGCCAGAGACCCAGTACTTC. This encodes CASSLALGPETQYF.

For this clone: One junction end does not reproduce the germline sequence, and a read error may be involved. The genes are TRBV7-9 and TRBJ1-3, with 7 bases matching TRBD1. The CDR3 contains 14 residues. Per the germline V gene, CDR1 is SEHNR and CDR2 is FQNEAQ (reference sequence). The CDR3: CSSRTGAGGNTIYF. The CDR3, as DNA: TGTTCCAGCAGAACAGGGGCGGGTGGAAACACCATATATTTT.

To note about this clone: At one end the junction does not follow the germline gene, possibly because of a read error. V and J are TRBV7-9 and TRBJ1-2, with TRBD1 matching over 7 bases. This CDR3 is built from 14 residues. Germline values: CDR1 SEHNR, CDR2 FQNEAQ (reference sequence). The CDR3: CSSSLVTGIGGYTF. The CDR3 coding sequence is TGTTCCAGCAGCTTAGTGACAGGGATCGGTGGCTACACCTTC. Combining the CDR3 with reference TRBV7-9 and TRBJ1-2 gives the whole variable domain DTGVSQNPRHKITKRGQNVTFRCDPISEHNRLYWYRQTLGQGPEFLTYFQNEAQLEKSRLLSDRFSAERPKGSFSTLEIQRTEQGDSAMYLCSSSLVTGIGGYTFGSGTRLTVV.

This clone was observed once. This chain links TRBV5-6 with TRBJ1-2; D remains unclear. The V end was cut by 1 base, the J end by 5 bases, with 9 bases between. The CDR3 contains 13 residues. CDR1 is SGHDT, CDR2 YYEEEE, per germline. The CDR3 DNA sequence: TGTGCCAGCAGCTTGAAGACACCTTATGGCTACACCTTC. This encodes CASSLKTPYGYTF.

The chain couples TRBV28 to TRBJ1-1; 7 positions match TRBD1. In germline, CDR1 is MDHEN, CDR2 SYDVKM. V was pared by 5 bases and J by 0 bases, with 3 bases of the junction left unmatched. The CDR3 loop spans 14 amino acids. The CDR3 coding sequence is TGTGCCAGCAGTGAGACAGGGTTGAACACTGAAGCTTTCTTT. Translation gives CASSETGLNTEAFF.

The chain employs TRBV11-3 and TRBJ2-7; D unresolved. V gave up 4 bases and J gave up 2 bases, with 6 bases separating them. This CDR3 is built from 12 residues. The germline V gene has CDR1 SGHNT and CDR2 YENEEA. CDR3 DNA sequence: TGTGCCAGCAGCTCTACCGCCTACGAGCAGTACTTC. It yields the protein CASSSTAYEQYF.